Reported below is one T cell receptor (beta chain). No antigen is known for it. No per-base quality is available; no much larger clone lies one base away. The sample is drawn from a study of blood T cell repertoires in COVID-19 (dated by TCRdb to 2018 to 2021). As for the study more broadly: Samples from collaborators originated in the United States, Italy and Spain and spanned both the acute and convalescent phases of COVID-19. The material from the prospective study consisted of cDNA or gDNA derived from T cells, B-cell-depleted T cells, or PBMCs. Subjects who had been exposed to COVID-19, were actively infected with it, or had recovered from it provided the deeply sampled blood TCRbeta repertoires that made up the dataset. A freely available public database, intended as a resource for researchers studying the immune response to SARS-CoV-2, is where the repertoires were released. Samples were obtained from the ongoing ImmuneRACE study (first 160 participants) and from roughly 1,300 subjects provided by 6 global collaborators. Nearly every sample came with metadata listing a de-identified subject ID, COVID-19 status, age in years and sex. Where available, HLA class I and class II types were taken from metadata supplied by the sample provider and were not determined by assay-based typing.

The immunoSEQ Assay, a bias-controlled multiplex PCR, was used to amplify TCRbeta CDR3 regions from genomic DNA. The original pipeline was this. The number of nucleated cells in each sample was estimated from the amplification of reference gene primers within the assay. To quantify the absolute abundance of each unique TCRbeta CDR3 rearrangement, sequence reads were collapsed and filtered. Productive Simpson clonality was computed per sample as the square root of Simpson's diversity index over productive rearrangements. Imported from immuneACCESS, the table was reduced by TCRdb to in-frame sequences with V and J called. These copies leave out some clones; in studies compared against another copy, an unresolved V gene accounts for under half, and the cause of the remainder is not known. That table furnishes V, J and clone size, whereas the DNA furnished D and trimming. This sample gives approximately 99,000 clones in total; approximately 89% of them show up just once. The ten largest clones represent roughly 21% of the sample.

Paper-wide results and their limitations: How much clinical and demographic metadata was included differed by source and by participant, and the metadata was provided uncurated.

Inclusive of the bounding cysteine and phenylalanine, the CDR3 is 14 residues long. Just CDR3 DNA is preserved here, 42 bases in frame from base 1. CDR1 and CDR2 were assigned from the germline V gene as SQVTM and ANQGSEA. Relative to germline, V is missing 4 bases and J is missing 2 bases, with 6 bases of the junction outside any gene match. The collaborating institutions used their own protocols to collect whole blood in K2EDTA tubes. For TCRbeta analysis, collaborators shipped samples as frozen whole blood, isolated PBMCs, or DNA extracted from either of those sample types. Sequenced: peripheral blood. The V and J segments used are TRBV29-1 and TRBJ2-3; TRBD2 fits 7 bases in the junction. This receptor was identified in a human donor in a cohort sampled during active COVID-19. The sequenced DNA: TGCAGCGTTGTTTGGGGAGGGTACACAGATACGCAGTATTTT. This gives the protein CSVVWGGYTDTQYF.